Sequencing of this TCR beta chain was carried out in a study of radiation and T cells in renal cell carcinoma. The length of the CDR3 is 16 residues. The germline gives CDR1 SNHLY, CDR2 FYNNEI. The ends were cut back, 2 bases at V and 5 bases at J, with 15 bases in the middle. As regards this clone: Its target is not known.

Whole-study results and caveats: Top tumor clonotypes rose in blood 2 weeks post-radiation, then contracted.

Time point given: blood 4 weeks post-SBRT, at nephrectomy. Treatment given: 15 Gy SBRT to primary tumor, nephrectomy 4 weeks later. Nephrectomy followed 15 Gy stereotactic body radiation by 4 weeks. TCRdb's copy holds only in-frame clones and misses some; the assay was immunoSEQ multiplex PCR. The data contain around 78,000 clones, 80% to 90% of them singletons. Sequenced material: blood, taken from a patient whose treatment included radiotherapy and nephrectomy. The receptor was derived from a woman between 65 and 79 years old with renal cell carcinoma. The V and J genes are TRBV2 and TRBJ1-4; D remains ambiguous. CDR3 amino acids: CASSERQPGSNEKLFF. For the CDR3, the DNA is TGTGCCAGCAGTGAACGCCAACCGGGGTCAAATGAAAAACTGTTTTTT.